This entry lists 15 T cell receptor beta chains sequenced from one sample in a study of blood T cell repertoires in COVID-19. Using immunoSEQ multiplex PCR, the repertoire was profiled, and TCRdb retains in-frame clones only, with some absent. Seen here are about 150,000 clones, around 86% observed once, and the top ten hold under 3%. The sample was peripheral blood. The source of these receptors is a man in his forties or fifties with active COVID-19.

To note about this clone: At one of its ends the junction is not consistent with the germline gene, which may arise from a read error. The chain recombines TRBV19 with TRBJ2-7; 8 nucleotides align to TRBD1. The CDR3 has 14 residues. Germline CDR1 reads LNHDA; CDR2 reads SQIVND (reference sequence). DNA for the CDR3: TGTGCCAGTAGTAGCGGACAGGGATCCTCCGAGCAGTACTTC. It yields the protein CASSSGQGSSEQYF.

CDR3 protein: CASSIYTTSGGADEQFF. As DNA, the CDR3 is TGTGCCAGTAGTATTTATACCACTAGCGGGGGGGCCGATGAGCAGTTCTTC. J is TRBJ2-1 and V is TRBV19, with TRBD2 matching 13 bases. The CDR3 has 17 amino acids. J was trimmed by 8 bases and V by 3 bases; bases with no gene match: 10. Per the germline V gene, CDR1 is LNHDA and CDR2 is SQIVND (reference sequence). Full variable domain (rest looked up from reference TRBV19 and TRBJ2-1): DGGITQSPKYLFRKEGQNVTLSCEQNLNHDAMYWYRQDPGQGLRLIYYSQIVNDFQKGDIAEGYSVSREKKESFPLTVTSAQKNPTAFYLCASSIYTTSGGADEQFFGPGTRLTVL.

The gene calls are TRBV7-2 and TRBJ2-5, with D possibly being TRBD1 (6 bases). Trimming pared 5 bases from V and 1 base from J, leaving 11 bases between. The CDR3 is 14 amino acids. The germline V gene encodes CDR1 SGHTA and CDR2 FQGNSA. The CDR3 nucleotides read TGTGCCAGCAGCATACAGGGTCCCCAAGAGACCCAGTACTTC. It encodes CASSIQGPQETQYF. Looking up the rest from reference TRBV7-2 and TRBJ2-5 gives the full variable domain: GAGVSQSPSNKVTEKGKDVELRCDPISGHTALYWYRQSLGQGLEFLIYFQGNSAPDKSGLPSDRFSAERTGGSVSTLTIQRTQQEDSAVYLCASSIQGPQETQYFGPGTRLLVL.

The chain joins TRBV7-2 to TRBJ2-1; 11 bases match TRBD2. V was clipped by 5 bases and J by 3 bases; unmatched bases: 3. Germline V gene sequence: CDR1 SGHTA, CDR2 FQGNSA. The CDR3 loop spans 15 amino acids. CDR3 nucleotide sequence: TGTGCCAGCAGCCTTAGCGGGGGGGTCTACAATGAGCAGTTCTTC. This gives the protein CASSLSGGVYNEQFF. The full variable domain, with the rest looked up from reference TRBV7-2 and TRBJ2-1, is GAGVSQSPSNKVTEKGKDVELRCDPISGHTALYWYRQSLGQGLEFLIYFQGNSAPDKSGLPSDRFSAERTGGSVSTLTIQRTQQEDSAVYLCASSLSGGVYNEQFFGPGTRLTVL.

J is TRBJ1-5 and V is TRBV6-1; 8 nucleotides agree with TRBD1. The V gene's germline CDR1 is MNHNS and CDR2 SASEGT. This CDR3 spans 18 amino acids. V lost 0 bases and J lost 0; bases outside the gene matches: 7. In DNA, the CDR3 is TGTGCCAGCAGTGAAGCGCTAGGGACAGGTGCTAGCAATCAGCCCCAGCATTTT. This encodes CASSEALGTGASNQPQHF.

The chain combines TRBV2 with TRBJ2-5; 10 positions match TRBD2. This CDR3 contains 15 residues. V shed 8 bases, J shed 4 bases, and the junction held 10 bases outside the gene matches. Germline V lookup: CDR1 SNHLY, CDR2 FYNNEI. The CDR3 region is CASRQQERGGETQYF. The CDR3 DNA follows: TGTGCCAGCCGGCAGCAAGAGCGGGGGGGAGAGACCCAGTACTTC.

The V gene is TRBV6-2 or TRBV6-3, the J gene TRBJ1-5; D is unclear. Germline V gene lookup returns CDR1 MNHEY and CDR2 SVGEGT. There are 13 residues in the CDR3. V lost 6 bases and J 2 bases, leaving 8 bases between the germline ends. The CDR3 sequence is CASSPFGNQPQHF. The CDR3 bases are TGTGCCAGCAGCCCCTTTGGCAATCAGCCCCAGCATTTT.

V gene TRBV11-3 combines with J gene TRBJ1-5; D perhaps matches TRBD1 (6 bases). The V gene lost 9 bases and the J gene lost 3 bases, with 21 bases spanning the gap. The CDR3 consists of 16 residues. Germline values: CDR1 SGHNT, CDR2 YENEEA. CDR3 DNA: TGTGCCAGTTCTGGGGGGGGGCTGTTTGTCAATCAGCCCCAGCATTTT. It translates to CASSGGGLFVNQPQHF.

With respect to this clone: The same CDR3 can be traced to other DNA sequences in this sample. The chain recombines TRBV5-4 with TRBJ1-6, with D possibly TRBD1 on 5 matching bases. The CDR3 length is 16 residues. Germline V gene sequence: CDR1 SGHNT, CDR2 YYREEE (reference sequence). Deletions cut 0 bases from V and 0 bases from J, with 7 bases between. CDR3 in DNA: TGTGCCAGCAGCTTGGGTCAGGGCTCCTATAATTCACCCCTCCACTTT. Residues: CASSLGQGSYNSPLHF. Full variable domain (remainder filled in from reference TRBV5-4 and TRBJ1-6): ETGVTQSPTHLIKTRGQQVTLRCSSQSGHNTVSWYQQALGQGPQFIFQYYREEENGRGNFPPRFSGLQFPNYSSELNVNALELDDSALYLCASSLGQGSYNSPLHFGNGTRLTVT.

DNA for the CDR3: TGTGCCAGCACCGAGGGCCTAGCGGGGATTGAGCAGTTCTTC. Translating it yields CASTEGLAGIEQFF. The V call is TRBV6-5, the J call TRBJ2-1, with 9 bases aligning to TRBD2. The junction had 10 bases not matched to a gene; V was cut back by 7 bases and J by 9 bases. The CDR3 sequence is 14 residues long. Looked up from germline, CDR1 is MNHEY and CDR2 is SVGAGI.

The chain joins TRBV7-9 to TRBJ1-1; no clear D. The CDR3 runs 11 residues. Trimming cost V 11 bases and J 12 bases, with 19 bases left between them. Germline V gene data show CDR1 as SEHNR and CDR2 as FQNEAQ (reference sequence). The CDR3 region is CAAASSLESFF. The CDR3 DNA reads TGTGCCGCGGCCAGCAGCTTGGAGTCTTTCTTT. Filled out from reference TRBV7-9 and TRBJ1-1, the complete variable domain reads DTGVSQNPRHKITKRGQNVTFRCDPISEHNRLYWYRQTLGQGPEFLTYFQNEAQLEKSRLLSDRFSAERPKGSFSTLEIQRTEQGDSAMYLCAAASSLESFFGQGTRLTVV.

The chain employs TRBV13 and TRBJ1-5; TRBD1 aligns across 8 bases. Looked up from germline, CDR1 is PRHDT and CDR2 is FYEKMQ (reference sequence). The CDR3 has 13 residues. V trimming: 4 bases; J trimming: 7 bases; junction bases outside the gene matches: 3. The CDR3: CASSSYRGQPQHF. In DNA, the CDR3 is TGTGCCAGCAGCTCCTACAGGGGGCAGCCCCAGCATTTT. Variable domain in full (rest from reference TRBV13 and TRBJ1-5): AAGVIQSPRHLIKEKRETATLKCYPIPRHDTVYWYQQGPGQDPQFLISFYEKMQSDKGSIPDRFSAQQFSDYHSELNMSSLELGDSALYFCASSSYRGQPQHFGDGTRLSIL.

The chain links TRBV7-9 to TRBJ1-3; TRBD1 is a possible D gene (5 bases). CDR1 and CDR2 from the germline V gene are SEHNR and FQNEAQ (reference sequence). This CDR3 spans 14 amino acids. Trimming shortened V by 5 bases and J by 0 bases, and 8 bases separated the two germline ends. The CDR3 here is CASSPDISGNTIYF. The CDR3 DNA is TGTGCCAGCAGCCCGGACATCTCTGGAAACACCATATATTTT.

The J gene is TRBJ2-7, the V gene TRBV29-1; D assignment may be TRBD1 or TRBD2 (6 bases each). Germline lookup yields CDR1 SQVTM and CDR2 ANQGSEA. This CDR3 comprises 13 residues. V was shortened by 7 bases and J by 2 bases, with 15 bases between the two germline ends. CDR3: CSAGAGLTYEQYF. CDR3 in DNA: TGCAGCGCGGGGGCAGGGTTAACCTACGAGCAGTACTTC.

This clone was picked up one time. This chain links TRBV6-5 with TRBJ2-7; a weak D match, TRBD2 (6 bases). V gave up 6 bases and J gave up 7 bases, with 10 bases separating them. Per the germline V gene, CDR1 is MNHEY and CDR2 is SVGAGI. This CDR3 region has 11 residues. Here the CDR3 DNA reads TGTGCCAGCAGCTCAGGGAGGGAGCAGTACTTC. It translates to CASSSGREQYF.